Reported below is one T cell receptor beta chain. The antigen is undetermined. The CDR3 spans 17 residues. The junction had 2 bases not matched to a gene; V was cut back by 2 bases and J by 0 bases. Germline V gives CDR1 WNHNN, CDR2 SYGVQD (reference sequence). Repertoires were generated with immunoSEQ multiplex PCR, while TCRdb's copy carries only in-frame clones and drops some. The repertoire holds tens of thousands of clones, with 75% to 90% as singletons. The data originate from a study of OX40 agonist ivuxolimab in advanced cancers. Study outcomes and limitations: There was clonal expansion of CD4+ and CD8+ blood T cells by week 6 at 0.1 to 3.0 mg/kg.

Here the sequenced sample was CD4+ or CD8+ T cells sorted from blood, taken in a trial of the OX40 agonist ivuxolimab. The sequence was obtained from an adult with an advanced solid tumor such as melanoma, head and neck, liver or kidney cancer. The chain is built from TRBV10-1 and TRBJ2-1; 12 bases align to TRBD2. CDR3 in DNA: TGCGCCAGCAGTGAGCTAGCGGGGGGGAGCTCCTACAATGAGCAGTTCTTC. It specifies CASSELAGGSSYNEQFF.